Listed below are T cell receptor beta chains from one sample, sequenced in a study of CD8+CD57+ T cells in acquired aplastic anemia. In TCRdb, the reads were re-called with MiXCR into one record per CDR3 protein. The sample has more than 150,000 distinct CDR3 sequences; roughly 50% are singletons. Sequenced material: sorted CD4+, CD8+, or CD8+CD57+ T cells (not recorded which) from PBMCs. The receptors were gathered from a human donor with aplastic anemia. Both conserved end residues are part of each CDR3. The D gene is left open where the match is weak. Not all rows give a size; the values are once, few, many and, for expanded clones, a class.

>NA|TRBV10-3|TRBJ1-2|NA
CAISGSGGAYGYTF
TGTGCCATCAGTGGGTCAGGAGGGGCTTATGGCTACACCTTC
>NA|TRBV11-1|TRBJ2-1|NA
CASSSDRVMSGSYEQFF
TGTGCCAGCAGCTCGGACAGGGTAATGAGCGGGAGTTATGAGCAGTTCTTC
>NA|TRBV7-8|TRBJ1-4|TRBD1
CASSSGTALFF
TGTGCCAGCAGTTCCGGGACAGCACTGTTTTTT
>NA|TRBV19|TRBJ2-1|TRBD2
CASSISGGDNEQFF
TGTGCCAGTAGTATTAGCGGGGGAGACAATGAGCAGTTCTTC
>many|TRBV5-1|TRBJ1-1|NA
CASSLQGLGATEAFF
TGCGCCAGCAGCTTACAAGGCTTAGGGGCGACTGAAGCTTTCTTT
>few|TRBV6-1|TRBJ2-2|NA
CASSEEGFKGGGELFF
TGTGCCAGCAGTGAAGAGGGGTTTAAGGGTGGCGGGGAGCTGTTTTTT
>many|TRBV5-1|TRBJ1-6|NA
CASSPAPATNSPLHF
TGCGCCAGCAGCCCGGCTCCAGCGACTAATTCACCCCTCCACTTT
>NA|TRBV19|TRBJ1-2|TRBD1
CASRGGTGGYGYTF
TGTGCCAGTAGAGGGGGGACAGGGGGCTATGGCTACACCTTC
>NA|TRBV25-1|TRBJ1-2|NA
CASSDAARGYGYTF
TGTGCCAGCAGCGACGCGGCACGGGGCTATGGCTACACCTTC
>many|TRBV3-1|TRBJ2-3|TRBD1
CASSQTGGDTQYF
TGTGCCAGCAGCCAGACAGGGGGAGATACGCAGTATTTT
>many|TRBV4-1|TRBJ1-5|NA
CASSQPGGAQHF
TGCGCCAGCAGCCAACCCGGAGGGGCTCAGCATTTT
>many|TRBV19|TRBJ1-6|TRBD1
CASTRQGNSPLHF
TGTGCCAGTACCCGACAGGGAAATTCACCCCTCCACTTT
>NA|TRBV5-3|TRBJ1-1|NA
CAWFKGGNTEAFF
TGTGCCTGGTTCAAGGGGGGGAACACTGAAGCTTTCTTT
>NA|TRBV20-1|TRBJ2-1|TRBD2
CSAELAFDSSYNEQFF
TGCAGTGCTGAACTAGCGTTTGATAGCTCCTACAATGAGCAGTTCTTC
>few|TRBV6-1|TRBJ2-3|TRBD1
CASRQEDRGTDTQYF
TGTGCCAGCAGACAAGAAGACAGGGGAACAGATACGCAGTATTTT
>many|TRBV20-1|TRBJ2-1|TRBD2
CSARDVKGRGWQFF
TGCAGTGCTAGAGATGTGAAGGGGAGGGGATGGCAGTTCTTC
>NA|TRBV7-2|TRBJ1-2|NA
CASSTSIYGYTF
TGTGCCAGCAGCACCTCCATCTATGGCTACACCTTC
>NA|TRBV12-3/TRBV12-4|TRBJ2-1|NA
CASRSGITTDEQFF
TGTGCCAGCAGATCCGGGATCACCACGGATGAGCAGTTCTTC
>many|TRBV6-2/TRBV6-3|TRBJ1-1|NA
CASSSTYLEAFF
TGTGCCAGCAGTTCAACTTACCTTGAAGCTTTCTTT
>NA|TRBV10-3|TRBJ1-6|NA
CASKEQAGNSPLHF
TGTGCCAGCAAGGAACAGGCGGGTAATTCACCCCTCCACTTC
>NA|TRBV7-9|TRBJ2-5|TRBD1
CASRADRGGRETQYF
TGTGCCAGCAGGGCCGACAGGGGAGGTAGAGAGACCCAGTACTTC
>NA|TRBV20-1|TRBJ1-6|NA
CSVKRGENSPLHF
TGCAGTGTTAAGCGCGGGGAGAATTCACCCCTCCACTTT
>NA|TRBV5-1|TRBJ2-3|NA
CASRSRQTYTDTQYF
TGCGCCAGCAGATCAAGACAGACATACACAGATACGCAGTATTTT
>many|TRBV6-2/TRBV6-3|TRBJ1-5|NA
CASSYPGLSVQPQHF
TGTGCCAGCAGTTACCCTGGACTGTCCGTTCAGCCCCAGCATTTT
>many|TRBV15|TRBJ1-1|NA
CATSSDTGTEAFF
TGTGCCACCAGCAGCGACACAGGGACTGAAGCTTTCTTT
>few|TRBV4-3|TRBJ1-3|NA
CASSQDLEGNTIYF
TGCGCCAGCAGCCAAGATCTTGAGGGAAACACCATATATTTT
>many|TRBV14|TRBJ1-1|TRBD1
CASSQTGSLDTEAFF
TGTGCCAGCAGCCAGACAGGGTCTCTCGACACTGAAGCTTTCTTT
>NA|TRBV25-1|TRBJ1-4|NA
CASSLGRNEKLFF
TGTGCCAGCAGTTTGGGTAGGAATGAAAAACTGTTTTTT